This T cell receptor beta chain was observed in a study of blood T cells in healthy people across ages. General observations from the study: Age brought a roughly linear fall in TCR beta diversity measured per million T cells.

The second PCR ran roughly 7 to 12 cycles with a sample-barcoded 5' primer and J-beta primers. Researchers report that a template-switch adaptor with 12 random nucleotides tagged each cDNA molecule. From the 5' RACE reads, TCRdb called clonotypes with MiXCR, one entry per CDR3 protein. Altogether some 670,000 distinct CDR3 sequences are present, around 52% being singletons, with the ten largest covering approximately 15%. Note on this clonotype: The antigen is unknown.

Around 10 milliliters of peripheral blood were drawn from each donor. The study isolated at least 6.5 million PBMCs from each sample. This CDR3 comprises 15 residues. The V end was cut by 1 base, the J end by 0 bases, with 9 bases between. CDR1 SEHNR and CDR2 FQNEAQ come from the germline V gene (reference sequence). The receptor comes from a woman of 80 years or more in good health. Sequenced material: blood. The chain links TRBV7-9 to TRBJ1-1, with D uncertain. Here the CDR3 reads CASSLEGILNTEAFF. CDR3 DNA sequence: TGTGCCAGCAGCTTAGAGGGCATTCTGAACACTGAAGCTTTCTTT.